This TCR beta chain was found in a study of T cell repertoires in cytomegalovirus infection. The V gene lost 0 bases and the J gene lost 4 bases, with 13 bases spanning the gap. The CDR3 contains 16 residues. Germline V CDR1 and CDR2: MDHEN, SYDVKM. This clonotype was recorded a few times. Via MiXCR, TCRdb re-called the reads, giving one row per CDR3 protein. The table shows approximately 700,000 distinct CDR3 sequences, with 35% occurring only once. The sequence came from a human donor in good health (CMV status not recorded). Some clones in this sample may be carry-over from other donors' samples. The chain employs TRBV28 and TRBJ2-1; the D is unclear. The source material was PBMCs. CDR3 DNA sequence: TGTGCCAGCAGTTTATGGTCGCTAAGACCTTACAATGAGCAGTTCTTC. Its translation: CASSLWSLRPYNEQFF.